This entry concerns a single T cell receptor beta chain. Antigen unknown. The data originate from a study of lymphopenia after photon versus proton radiotherapy. Assay: immunoSEQ multiplex PCR; the TCRdb copy retains only in-frame clones and omits some. The sample records about 39,000 clones, 80% to 95% being singletons. General observations from the study: After the lymphocyte nadir, photon-treated repertoires showed oligoclonal expansion, especially of CD8+ Temra cells. Survival link was tested only in deceased patients; proton benefit remains a possibility.

CDR3 length: 15 amino acids. V shed 1 base, J shed 5 bases, and the junction held 5 bases outside the gene matches. The V gene's germline CDR1 is KGHSH and CDR2 LQKENI. This clonotype was obtained from a man between 60 and 70 years old with cholangiocarcinoma. This sequence joins TRBV18 and TRBJ2-5; 9 bases agree with TRBD1. Here the sequenced sample was peripheral blood, taken from a patient treated with photon-based radiotherapy. The CDR3 loop is CASSPRTGAVETQYF. In nucleotides, the CDR3 is TGTGCCAGCTCACCACGGACAGGGGCTGTGGAGACCCAGTACTTC.